This TCR beta chain originates from a study of human T cells and chemical hapten exposure. Time point described: patch test 3, about 24 weeks after DPC sensitization. Treatment: therapeutic diphenylcyclopropenone sensitization with weekly scalp DPC. Sample donors consisted of patients with alopecia, aged 18 to 70 years, who were suitable for DPC. With 1 base removed from V and 5 bases from J, the gap between germline ends came to 18 bases. There are 16 residues in the CDR3. Germline CDR1 reads SGDLS; CDR2 reads YYNGEE. This clonotype was counted many times. TCRdb ran MiXCR on the RACE reads and lists one entry per CDR3 protein. The sample holds under 100,000 distinct CDR3 sequences, 9.5% to 14% seen once.

The sample consisted of whole blood, taken in connection with sensitization to the hapten diphenylcyclopropenone (DPC). The receptor comes from a woman in her 50s with alopecia areata. Some clones in this sample may be carry-over from other donors' samples. The J gene is TRBJ2-5, the V gene TRBV9; tentative D call: TRBD2 (6 bases). The CDR3 DNA is TGTGCCAGCAGCGTATTGCCGGGGTCCGCGGGGGAGACCCAGTACTTC. Translating it yields CASSVLPGSAGETQYF.